Listed below are T cell receptor beta chains from one sample, sequenced in a study of radiotherapy plus CTLA-4 blockade in lung cancer. Assay: immunoSEQ multiplex PCR; the TCRdb copy retains only in-frame clones and omits some. The repertoire includes 90,000 to 100,000 clones, roughly 80% of them detected once, and over 20% sits in the top ten. Material: peripheral blood, obtained from a patient treated with radiotherapy plus ipilimumab. The receptors originated from a human donor with non-small cell lung cancer that progressed on radiotherapy plus ipilimumab. Each CDR3 is given with its conserved first and last residue. Each record gives: V gene, D gene, clone size, J gene, CDR3 protein, CDR3 DNA. D genes are given only for firm matches. Size tells how often a clone was seen (once, few, many) or the class of an expanded clone, and some rows leave it out.

>TRBV6-5|TRBD2|-|TRBJ2-1
CASINSGRERWFF
TGTGCCAGCATCAACTCTGGGCGGGAGAGGTGGTTCTTC
>TRBV30|-|-|TRBJ2-7
CAWSVGGTSYEQYF
TGTGCCTGGAGTGTTGGGGGCACGTCCTACGAGCAGTACTTC
>TRBV7-6|TRBD2|-|TRBJ2-3
CASSFFLADTDTQYF
TGTGCCAGCAGCTTCTTCCTAGCGGACACAGATACGCAGTATTTT
>TRBV6-1|TRBD2|-|TRBJ2-1
CASRAGPSYNEQFF
TGTGCCAGCAGAGCGGGGCCCTCCTACAATGAGCAGTTCTTC
>TRBV6-5|-|many|TRBJ1-4
CASSPSWDEKLFF
TGTGCCAGCAGTCCAAGCTGGGATGAAAAACTGTTTTTT
>TRBV19|TRBD1|-|TRBJ2-2
CASSIIIFAEGQGDTGELFF
TGTGCCAGTAGTATTATTATCTTCGCTGAGGGACAGGGGGACACCGGGGAGCTGTTTTTT
>TRBV27|-|-|TRBJ2-1
CASSLEGRNYNEQFF
TGTGCCAGCAGTTTAGAAGGGCGAAACTACAATGAGCAGTTCTTC
>TRBV9|-|once|TRBJ2-6
CASGDRGTDDDKANVLTF
TGTGCCAGCGGGGATAGGGGGACGGACGATGATAAGGCCAACGTCCTGACTTTC
>TRBV7-2|TRBD2|-|TRBJ2-5
CASSLGWREIETQYF
TGTGCCAGCAGCTTAGGTTGGCGGGAGATAGAGACCCAGTACTTC
>TRBV19|TRBD2|-|TRBJ2-1
CASSRSSGSPYNEQFF
TGTGCCAGTAGTCGTTCTAGCGGGAGTCCCTACAATGAGCAGTTCTTC
>TRBV30|-|-|TRBJ2-7
CACSGTAASSYEQYF
TGTGCCTGTAGTGGGACTGCCGCATCCTCCTACGAGCAGTACTTC
>TRBV2|TRBD2|-|TRBJ2-1
CASSELAGVNEQFF
TGTGCCAGCAGTGAACTAGCGGGAGTTAACGAGCAGTTCTTC
>TRBV6-6|TRBD1|-|TRBJ2-5
CASSIPGQGAGETQYF
TGTGCCAGCAGTATACCGGGACAGGGGGCGGGAGAGACCCAGTACTTC
>TRBV5-8|-|-|TRBJ2-3
CASSRGPGRPDTQYF
TGTGCCAGCAGCAGGGGCCCTGGTAGGCCAGATACGCAGTATTTT
>TRBV27|TRBD1|-|TRBJ2-5
CASSRGQGQQETQYF
TGTGCCAGCAGTCGCGGACAGGGTCAGCAGGAGACCCAGTACTTC
>TRBV6-4|-|-|TRBJ2-1
CASSVEATYNEQFF
TGTGCCAGCAGTGTCGAGGCTACCTACAATGAGCAGTTCTTC
>TRBV28|-|-|TRBJ1-1
CASSLGAVNTEAFF
TGTGCCAGCAGTTTGGGGGCAGTGAACACTGAAGCTTTCTTT
>TRBV5-1|-|-|TRBJ1-5
CASSLEGVQPQHF
TGCGCCAGCAGCTTGGAAGGGGTGCAGCCCCAGCATTTT
>TRBV6-6|-|-|TRBJ1-1
CASSALGETGEAFF
TGTGCCAGCAGTGCCCTGGGGGAAACCGGTGAAGCTTTCTTT
>TRBV5-1|TRBD1|-|TRBJ2-1
CASRQGQGNSYNEQFF
TGCGCCAGCAGGCAGGGACAGGGGAACTCCTACAATGAGCAGTTCTTC
>TRBV5-4|-|-|TRBJ1-2
CASSLVAGPNYGYTF
TGTGCCAGCAGCTTGGTTGCAGGTCCGAACTATGGCTACACCTTC
>TRBV10-3|-|-|TRBJ2-3
CAIRGARTDTQYF
TGTGCCATCAGGGGGGCCCGCACAGATACGCAGTATTTT
>TRBV19|-|-|TRBJ2-7
CASSIDHDSGAYEQYF
TGTGCCAGTAGTATAGATCATGATAGCGGAGCCTACGAGCAGTACTTC
>TRBV11-2|-|-|TRBJ1-3
CASSLGGAGGLGNTIYF
TGTGCCAGCAGCTTAGGAGGTGCGGGGGGCCTTGGAAACACCATATATTTT
>TRBV20-1|-|-|TRBJ2-2
CRGAGELFF
TGCAGGGGGGCTGGGGAGCTGTTTTTT